The 24 T cell receptor beta chains below were found in one sample sequenced in a study of cytotoxic CD8 clonotypes in ibrutinib-treated CLL. The method was immunoSEQ multiplex PCR; TCRdb's version includes in-frame clones alone and lacks a portion of them. The sample records 26,000 or so clones, roughly 60% being singletons. Source: PBMCs, taken before ibrutinib treatment. The receptors derive from a human donor with chronic lymphocytic leukemia.

The chain carries TRBV6-4 and TRBJ2-1, with 8 bases fitting TRBD1. The CDR3 spans 13 residues. The J segment lost 6 bases and the V segment lost 9 bases, leaving 7 bases of the junction unmatched. Looked up from germline, CDR1 is MRHNA and CDR2 is SNTAGT. The CDR3 region has the DNA TGTGCCAGTGGACAGGGTGGGCTCAATGAGCAGTTCTTC. This gives the protein CASGQGGLNEQFF.

This rearrangement joins TRBV6-1 to TRBJ2-3; D unresolved. The CDR3 runs to 15 residues. V lost 5 bases and J lost 0, with 12 bases in between. Germline loops: CDR1 MNHNS, CDR2 SASEGT. This CDR3 is CASSSYTTSTDTQYF. In DNA form, the CDR3 reads TGTGCCAGCAGTTCCTACACCACCAGCACAGATACGCAGTATTTT.

The rearrangement links TRBV4-1 to TRBJ2-7; D gene uncertain. This CDR3 has 16 residues. Germline loops: CDR1 MGHRA, CDR2 YSYEKL. The germline V and J ends were trimmed by 3 bases and 0 bases, with 15 bases remaining between them. CDR3 in amino acids: CASSQSLAAFSYEQYF. The CDR3 bases are TGCGCCAGCAGCCAGTCGCTCGCAGCTTTCTCCTACGAGCAGTACTTC.

This clone was counted only a few times. CDR3 DNA: TGTGCCAGCAGTTGGGAGGGCTCGGATACGCAGTATTTT. Translating gives CASSWEGSDTQYF. This chain connects TRBV6-6 to TRBJ2-3; 7 positions agree with TRBD2. Germline V gene data show CDR1 as MNHNY and CDR2 as SVGAGI (reference sequence). The CDR3 runs to 13 residues. With 4 bases clipped from V and 6 bases from J, the junction kept 4 bases outside the gene matches.

The V and J genes are TRBV5-1 and TRBJ2-1; 7 nucleotides align to TRBD2. The CDR3 is 15 residues long. The trim removed 3 bases at V and 8 bases at J, leaving 11 bases unmatched. Germline lookup yields CDR1 SGHRS and CDR2 YFSETQ. The CDR3 DNA reads as TGCGCCAGCAGCTCAGCTCGGCGGGAGAGCGATGAGCAGTTCTTC. Protein sequence: CASSSARRESDEQFF.

The chain has TRBV5-1 and TRBJ2-7, with D perhaps given as TRBD1 or TRBD2 (5 bases each). The CDR3 covers 14 residues. The germline V and J ends were trimmed by 4 bases and 6 bases, with 17 bases remaining between them. CDR1 and CDR2 from the germline V gene are SGHRS and YFSETQ. CDR3 region: CASSPWGEGSEQYF. DNA for the CDR3: TGCGCCAGCAGCCCATGGGGTGAGGGGTCCGAGCAGTACTTC.

The chain combines TRBV5-1 with TRBJ2-1, with TRBD2 matching 12 bases. V dropped 2 bases and J dropped 7; count of bases not matched to a gene: 7. The CDR3 covers 16 residues. Germline V CDR1 and CDR2: SGHRS, YFSETQ. This CDR3 is CASSLLPSGGDNEQFF. In DNA, the CDR3 is TGCGCCAGCAGCTTACTTCCTAGCGGGGGGGATAATGAGCAGTTCTTC.

The genes are TRBV1 and TRBJ2-7. TRBV1 corresponds to a pseudogene. The CDR3 is 17 residues long. The CDR3 loop reads CTSSQDNQIISSYEQYF. For the CDR3, the DNA is TGCACCAGCAGCCAAGATAACCAGATTATTAGCTCCTACGAGCAGTACTTC.

The chain links TRBV2 to TRBJ1-2; no clear D gene. V was pared by 6 bases and J by 4 bases, with 9 bases between. The CDR3 is 12 residues long. Germline loops: CDR1 SNHLY, CDR2 FYNNEI. The DNA for the CDR3 is TGTGCCAGCAGGATAACGGTCTATGGCTACACCTTC. This codes for CASRITVYGYTF.

V usage is TRBV6-5 and J usage is TRBJ2-1; D could derive from TRBD1 or TRBD2 (6 bases each). Deletions cut 7 bases from V and 7 bases from J, with 17 bases between. There are 14 residues in the CDR3. Germline V gives CDR1 MNHEY, CDR2 SVGAGI. CDR3: CASNSGANLNEQFF. In DNA form, the CDR3 reads TGTGCCAGCAATTCGGGGGCCAACCTAAATGAGCAGTTCTTC.

The V call is TRBV11-2, the J call TRBJ1-4; possible D gene TRBD1, 6 bases. CDR1 is SGHAT and CDR2 is FQNNGV in the germline V gene. This CDR3 comprises 16 residues. Trimming pared 5 bases from V and 6 bases from J, leaving 19 bases between. The chain's CDR3 is CASSPPSMAGDEKLFF. CDR3 nucleotides: TGTGCCAGCAGCCCTCCAAGTATGGCAGGGGATGAAAAACTGTTTTTT.

The J gene is TRBJ1-6, the V gene TRBV29-1, with 11 bases identical to TRBD1. The CDR3 is 14 amino acids. Germline lookup yields CDR1 SQVTM and CDR2 ANQGSEA. With V trimmed by 4 bases and J by 8 bases, 4 bases remained unmatched. The CDR3 here is CSVADRGPYSPLHF. The CDR3 nucleotides read TGCAGCGTTGCGGACAGGGGGCCTTATTCACCCCTCCACTTT. Complete variable domain (other parts from reference TRBV29-1 and TRBJ1-6): SAVISQKPSRDICQRGTSLTIQCQVDSQVTMMFWYRQQPGQSLTLIATANQGSEATYESGFVIDKFPISRPNLTFSTLTVSNMSPEDSSIYLCSVADRGPYSPLHFGNGTRLTVT.

The chain uses TRBV30 and TRBJ2-7, with 8 bases aligning to TRBD1. Germline CDR1 GTSNPN, CDR2 SVGIG (reference sequence). With 2 bases clipped from V and 5 bases from J, the junction kept 2 bases outside the gene matches. The CDR3 extends over 12 amino acids. The CDR3: CAWSLGQDEQYF. CDR3 DNA sequence: TGTGCCTGGAGTCTGGGACAGGACGAGCAGTACTTC.

The chain couples TRBV6-1 to TRBJ1-2; D gene unclear. Germline CDR1 MNHNS, CDR2 SASEGT. The CDR3 spans 13 residues. Trimming took 9 bases from V and 4 from J, leaving 15 bases between them. CDR3 DNA: TGTGCCAGTGATGTAATTAGGCTCTATGGCTACACCTTC. Translating it yields CASDVIRLYGYTF.

The chain joins TRBV7-8 to TRBJ1-1; D perhaps matches TRBD1 (6 bases). The CDR3 runs to 15 residues. V lost 8 bases to trimming and J lost 1 base, with 17 bases between them. Germline assignment: CDR1 SGHVS and CDR2 FQNEAQ. The CDR3 coding sequence is TGTGCCAGCTCCGGGGGGCGATTGCCGAACACTGAAGCTTTCTTT. It translates to CASSGGRLPNTEAFF.

This chain links TRBV7-9 with TRBJ2-5, with 13 positions matching TRBD2. Germline V gene data show CDR1 as SEHNR and CDR2 as FQNEAQ (reference sequence). The V and J ends lost 5 bases and 4 bases, in that order; junction bases with no gene match: 4. The CDR3 covers 15 residues. The CDR3: CASSRLAGGSETQYF. CDR3 bases: TGTGCCAGCAGCCGACTAGCGGGGGGATCAGAGACCCAGTACTTC.

The rearrangement uses TRBV27 and TRBJ2-5; D remains ambiguous. Trimming shortened V by 3 bases and J by 1 base, and 6 bases separated the two germline ends. This CDR3 comprises 13 residues. The germline V gene encodes CDR1 MNHEY and CDR2 SMNVEV (reference sequence). CDR3 sequence: CASSFTSQETQYF. The CDR3 DNA sequence: TGTGCCAGCAGTTTTACCAGCCAAGAGACCCAGTACTTC.

This rearrangement joins TRBV7-9 to TRBJ2-5, with a weak D call TRBD2 (5 bases). V shed 4 bases and J shed 5 bases, with 17 bases lying between them. CDR1 is SEHNR and CDR2 is FQNEAQ in the germline V gene (reference sequence). This CDR3 has 15 amino acids. As DNA, the CDR3 is TGTGCCAGCAGCTCCCCGGGGTTTTGGGAGGAGACCCAGTACTTC. Its protein is CASSSPGFWEETQYF.

This clone was picked up a small number of times. The junction does not match germline at one end; this may be a read error. The chain couples TRBV7-7 to TRBJ2-5; 8 bases agree with TRBD1. The germline V gene has CDR1 SSHAT and CDR2 FNYEAQ (reference sequence). The CDR3 runs to 15 residues. The CDR3: CASSLWTGQEETQYF. DNA of the CDR3: TGTGCTAGCAGCTTATGGACAGGGCAGGAGGAGACCCAGTACTTC.

This chain uses TRBV30 with TRBJ1-2; D might be TRBD1 (5 bases). The V and J ends lost 4 bases and 0 bases respectively, with 21 bases between them. CDR1 and CDR2 (germline): GTSNPN, SVGIG (reference sequence). This CDR3 comprises 17 residues. The CDR3 reads CAWTVPGPFNPNYGYTF. In DNA form, the CDR3 reads TGTGCCTGGACCGTCCCGGGACCCTTTAATCCTAACTATGGCTACACCTTC.

The V and J genes are TRBV19 and TRBJ1-1; 8 bases map to TRBD1. After removal of 2 bases from V and 6 bases from J, the junction contained 17 bases not matched to a gene. The CDR3 is 18 amino acids. Germline lookup yields CDR1 LNHDA and CDR2 SQIVND (reference sequence). CDR3 in DNA: TGTGCCAGTAGTATACCGAACTCGGGACAGGTTTTTCGGGCTGAAGCTTTCTTT. Encoded protein: CASSIPNSGQVFRAEAFF. The full variable domain, rest sourced from reference TRBV19 and TRBJ1-1, is DGGITQSPKYLFRKEGQNVTLSCEQNLNHDAMYWYRQDPGQGLRLIYYSQIVNDFQKGDIAEGYSVSREKKESFPLTVTSAQKNPTAFYLCASSIPNSGQVFRAEAFFGQGTRLTVV.

The chain employs TRBV5-6 and TRBJ2-4; D may be TRBD1 (5 bases). The CDR3 length is 17 residues. The germline V and J ends were trimmed by 4 bases and 3 bases, with 20 bases remaining between them. Germline V lookup: CDR1 SGHDT, CDR2 YYEEEE. The CDR3 protein is CASSIGAVSAGKNIQYF. CDR3 coding DNA: TGTGCCAGCAGCATAGGGGCGGTCTCCGCTGGCAAAAACATTCAGTACTTC.

The chain links TRBV18 to TRBJ2-1; TRBD2 agrees at 8 bases. The junction had 9 bases not matched to a gene; V was cut back by 0 bases and J by 5 bases. Germline CDR1 is KGHSH and CDR2 is LQKENI. The CDR3 has 17 residues. The CDR3 is CASSPPRPGGRNNEQFF. For the CDR3, the DNA is TGTGCCAGCTCACCACCACGCCCGGGGGGGAGGAACAATGAGCAGTTCTTC. The full variable domain, completed using reference TRBV18 and TRBJ2-1, is NAGVMQNPRHLVRRRGQEARLRCSPMKGHSHVYWYRQLPEEGLKFMVYLQKENIIDESGMPKERFSAEFPKEGPSILRIQQVVRGDSAAYFCASSPPRPGGRNNEQFFGPGTRLTVL.

The chain recombines TRBV6-5 with TRBJ1-6; 9 nucleotides line up with TRBD1. Germline CDR1 is MNHEY and CDR2 is SVGAGI. The length of the CDR3 is 15 residues. V was clipped by 4 bases and J by 9 bases; unmatched bases: 7. The CDR3: CASSSTGTGSSPLHF. The CDR3 DNA follows: TGTGCCAGCAGTTCGACCGGGACAGGGAGTTCACCCCTCCACTTT.